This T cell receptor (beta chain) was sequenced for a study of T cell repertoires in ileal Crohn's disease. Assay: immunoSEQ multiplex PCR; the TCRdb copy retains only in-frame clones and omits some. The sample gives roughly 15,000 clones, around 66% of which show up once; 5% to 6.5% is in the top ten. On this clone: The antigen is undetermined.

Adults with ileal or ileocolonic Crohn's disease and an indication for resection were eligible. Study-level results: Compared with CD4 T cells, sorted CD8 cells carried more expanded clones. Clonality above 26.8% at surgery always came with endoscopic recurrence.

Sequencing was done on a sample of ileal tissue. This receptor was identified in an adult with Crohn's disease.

The chain's CDR3 is CASSRDFQETQYF. The CDR3 DNA follows: TGTGCCAGCAGCCGGGACTTCCAAGAGACCCAGTACTTC. V usage is TRBV5-6 and J usage is TRBJ2-5; D is possibly TRBD2 (6 bases). The V gene lost 4 bases and the J gene lost 1 base, with 8 bases spanning the gap. The germline CDR1 and CDR2 sequences are SGHDT and YYEEEE. This CDR3 is built from 13 residues.